This T cell receptor beta chain originates from a study of blood T cell repertoires in COVID-19. Study-level background: From T cells, B-cell-depleted T cells, or PBMCs came the material, which was cDNA or gDNA.

Sequencing was performed with immunoSEQ multiplex PCR; in TCRdb, only in-frame clones are kept and a portion is missing. This table has about 240,000 clones, roughly 82% appearing once. This CDR3 region has 12 residues. The ends were cut back, 0 bases at V and 3 bases at J, with 3 bases in the middle. Per germline, CDR1 SGHRS and CDR2 YFSETQ. Sequences were obtained from peripheral blood. The chain uses TRBV5-1 and TRBJ1-2; D is ambiguous. The receptor was derived from a man older than 75 with acute or convalescent COVID-19. This CDR3 reads CASSLGDYGYTF. The CDR3 DNA is TGCGCCAGCAGCTTGGGAGACTATGGCTACACCTTC.